The sequence of this TCR beta chain was determined in a study of T cell responses to AZD1222 COVID-19 vaccine. Study-wide results and caveats: Only a handful of AZD1222 recipients were seropositive at baseline.

As concerns this clone: Its antigen is unidentified.

This CDR3 region has 15 residues. Deletions cut 2 bases from V and 6 bases from J, with 11 bases between. Germline CDR1 reads KGHSH; CDR2 reads LQKENI. Generated by immunoSEQ multiplex PCR, the TCRdb table keeps only in-frame clones and is missing some. The table includes about 150,000 clones, about nine tenths detected once. V gene TRBV18 combines with J gene TRBJ1-6; a weak D match, TRBD1 (6 bases). Sequenced here: peripheral blood, sampled 28 days after the second AZD1222 dose. This TCR derives from an adult who received the AZD1222 COVID-19 vaccine. The CDR3 region is CASSPGDTSNSPLHF. CDR3 coding DNA: TGTGCCAGCTCACCAGGGGACACTTCTAATTCACCCCTCCACTTT.